These T cell receptor beta chains were read from a single sample in a study of identical twins. One entry per CDR3 protein, called by TCRdb with MiXCR from the 5' RACE reads. This table holds roughly 690,000 distinct CDR3 sequences, 5.5% to 6.5% found once. Sample: naive T cells sorted from blood. The receptors here all came from a man between 18 and 35 years old in good health. The conserved cysteine and the conserved F or W are not part of the CDR3 here.

cdr3_aa	j_call	v_call
SARPPGLAEYEQY	TRBJ2-7	TRBV20-1
ASSSRTSVTEQF	TRBJ2-1	TRBV6-2/TRBV6-3
ATSPTGTGVSTEAF	TRBJ1-1	TRBV10-3
ASRGLAGLDEQF	TRBJ2-1	TRBV3-1
SAMKTPEVTQY	TRBJ2-5	TRBV20-1
ASSLGSSSYNEQF	TRBJ2-1	TRBV11-2
SASSGGRYADTQY	TRBJ2-3	TRBV20-1
SGMGRDEQF	TRBJ2-1	TRBV20-1
ASSKPSGRGNEQF	TRBJ2-1	TRBV6-1
ASSRGQRYEQY	TRBJ2-7	TRBV7-9
ASSLLPRHANTGELF	TRBJ2-2	TRBV28
ASSIPLSRSYNEQF	TRBJ2-1	TRBV19
ASSDREINTEAF	TRBJ1-1	TRBV6-2/TRBV6-3
ASSLLGTPGANVLT	TRBJ2-6	TRBV7-9
AISLPDSGYT	TRBJ1-2	TRBV10-3
ASSSLAGETNEQF	TRBJ2-1	TRBV7-6
AWSVGSVGTDTQY	TRBJ2-3	TRBV30
ASSFLWNLGTTGEQY	TRBJ2-7	TRBV5-6
ASSLVTTQGANYGYT	TRBJ1-2	TRBV27
ASSPTGPSYEQY	TRBJ2-7	TRBV27
ASRTGKGTGELF	TRBJ2-2	TRBV2
ASSQKATGLNTEAF	TRBJ1-1	TRBV4-1
ASKMGLNEQF	TRBJ2-1	TRBV27
ASSKVEGEKLF	TRBJ1-4	TRBV21-1
ASSPPQGPETQY	TRBJ2-5	TRBV5-6
ASSAGSSATQY	TRBJ2-4	TRBV9
ASSLDPGRLFLGTQY	TRBJ2-5	TRBV5-1
ASSLVMAAGRLNTGELF	TRBJ2-2	TRBV11-1
ASSGGQGSYEQY	TRBJ2-7	TRBV9
ATSSPFGSDTQY	TRBJ2-3	TRBV15
ASSQVVPAFNTEAF	TRBJ1-1	TRBV3-1
ASNKWIRNYGYT	TRBJ1-2	TRBV6-6
ASSLSWLEGTGELF	TRBJ2-2	TRBV5-8
ASSYRRQGPYNEQF	TRBJ2-1	TRBV11-2
SVEAAGGVATEAF	TRBJ1-1	TRBV29-1
ASSLPLAGTDTQY	TRBJ2-3	TRBV5-1
SARSGTFKVNTEAF	TRBJ1-1	TRBV29-1
ASSDVVGGEETQY	TRBJ2-5	TRBV2
ASSQQGERRNTIY	TRBJ1-3	TRBV7-2
ASSGLAGVRETQY	TRBJ2-5	TRBV6-1
ASSNGENTEAF	TRBJ1-1	TRBV5-6
ATSDLQPGGQETQY	TRBJ2-5	TRBV24-1
ASSLTSGSLNTGELF	TRBJ2-2	TRBV7-2